The 14 T cell receptor beta chains below all came from one sample that was sequenced in a study of T cells after yellow fever vaccination. Each CDR3 protein is one row after TCRdb ran MiXCR on the 5' RACE reads. The sample has 95,000 to 100,000 distinct CDR3 sequences, 5.8% seen once; the top ten hold roughly 39%. The sequences come from CD8+ T cells sorted from PBMCs, collected 10 days after the yellow fever booster vaccination. All receptors come from a man aged 18 to 29 who received the YFV17D yellow fever vaccine.

In its sample, this clonotype was seen many times. The chain employs TRBV4-1 and TRBJ2-7; TRBD2 matches 8 bases. The V gene's germline CDR1 is MGHRA and CDR2 YSYEKL. The CDR3 spans 15 residues. Trimming removed 0 bases from V and 3 bases from J; junction bases left unmatched: 4. CDR3 sequence reads: CASSQEWAGGYEQYF. Written as DNA, the CDR3 is TGCGCCAGCAGCCAAGAGTGGGCGGGGGGCTACGAGCAGTACTTC.

This clonotype was found a few times. The genes are TRBV7-9 and TRBJ2-3; 11 positions match TRBD1. The germline V gene has CDR1 SEHNR and CDR2 FQNEAQ (reference sequence). The V and J ends lost 5 bases and 4 bases, in that order; junction bases with no gene match: 8. The CDR3 has 16 amino acids. CDR3 DNA sequence: TGTGCCAGCAGCGGCCGGACAGGGGGCGGCGCAGATACGCAGTATTTT. Amino acids: CASSGRTGGGADTQYF.

The V gene is TRBV7-8, the J gene TRBJ2-7; D not certain. Trimming left V 1 base short and J 1 base short, with 8 bases between. This CDR3 comprises 14 residues. From germline, CDR1 is SGHVS and CDR2 FQNEAQ. The CDR3 protein is CASSLVSPSYEQYV. DNA for the CDR3: TGTGCCAGCAGCTTAGTTTCGCCATCCTACGAGCAGTACGTC.

This chain links TRBV7-2 with TRBJ2-4; tentatively, D is TRBD2 (6 bases). V gave up 3 bases and J gave up 7 bases, with 13 bases separating them. Germline assignment: CDR1 SGHTA and CDR2 FQGNSA. The CDR3 extends over 14 amino acids. The CDR3 DNA follows: TGTGCCAGCAGCTTCCGGGAGAATATCAACATTCAGTACTTC. Its protein product is CASSFRENINIQYF.

The CDR3 DNA reads as TGTGCCAGCAGTCCCAGGGGGACAGATACGCAGTATTTT. Its protein product is CASSPRGTDTQYF. The J gene is TRBJ2-3, the V gene TRBV9; 7 nucleotides align to TRBD1. This CDR3 is built from 13 residues. Germline V gene data show CDR1 as SGDLS and CDR2 as YYNGEE. The J segment lost 3 bases and the V segment lost 5 bases, leaving 3 bases of the junction unmatched. The full variable domain, in which reference TRBV9 and TRBJ2-3 provide the parts outside the CDR3, is DSGVTQTPKHLITATGQRVTLRCSPRSGDLSVYWYQQSLDQGLQFLIQYYNGEERAKGNILERFSAQQFPDLHSELNLSSLELGDSALYFCASSPRGTDTQYFGPGTRLTVL.

This clonotype was counted only a few times. This chain links TRBV19 with TRBJ2-2; perhaps TRBD2 as D (5 bases). Germline assignment: CDR1 LNHDA and CDR2 SQIVND (reference sequence). V gave up 7 bases and J gave up 2 bases, with 11 bases separating them. The CDR3 totals 14 residues. This chain's CDR3 is CASIPGSNTGELFF. CDR3 DNA sequence: TGTGCCAGTATCCCGGGGAGTAACACCGGGGAGCTGTTTTTT.

A few counts support this clonotype. The chain combines TRBV4-2 with TRBJ2-7, with D uncertain. In germline, CDR1 is LGHNA, CDR2 YNFKEQ. The CDR3 loop spans 15 amino acids. Trimming pared 0 bases from V and 1 base from J, leaving 10 bases between. The CDR3 bases are TGTGCCAGCAGCCAAGACGCCGTAGGGTCCTACGAGCAGTACGTC. It specifies CASSQDAVGSYEQYV.

This clonotype was seen a handful of times. The genes are TRBV7-2 and TRBJ1-5; 7 bases map to TRBD1. The V gene end was trimmed by 5 bases and the J gene end by 5 bases; junction bases not matched to a gene: 15. Germline-derived CDR1 and CDR2 are SGHTA and FQGNSA. CDR3 size: 17 residues. CDR3 nucleotide sequence: TGTGCCAGCAGCCCCCTGACAGGGTGGGGATTGGATCAGCCCCAGCATTTT. Encoded protein: CASSPLTGWGLDQPQHF.

The chain uses TRBV20-1 and TRBJ2-7; TRBD2 might be the D (5 bases). From germline, CDR1 is DFQATT and CDR2 SNEGSKA (reference sequence). The CDR3 loop spans 16 amino acids. Deletions cut 0 bases from V and 0 bases from J, with 15 bases between. DNA for the CDR3: TGCAGTGCTAGAGATGCCCGCGGGTCTTACTCCTACGAGCAGTACTTC. Its translation: CSARDARGSYSYEQYF.

The gene calls are TRBV7-2 and TRBJ2-1; TRBD2 aligns across 11 bases. The CDR3 consists of 16 residues. Germline V gene data show CDR1 as SGHTA and CDR2 as FQGNSA. Germline trimming cut 5 bases from V and 8 bases from J; bases unmatched to any gene: 11. The CDR3 sequence: CASSPLGSGGAHEQFF. Here the CDR3 DNA reads TGTGCCAGCAGCCCGCTGGGTAGCGGGGGGGCCCATGAGCAGTTCTTC.

This chain uses TRBV6-2 or TRBV6-3 with TRBJ2-1; the D call may be TRBD1 or TRBD2 (5 bases each). The CDR3 runs 13 residues. V was clipped by 1 base and J by 10 bases, with 11 bases between them. Germline V gene lookup returns CDR1 MNHEY and CDR2 SVGEGT. The CDR3 region has the DNA TGTGCCAGCAGTTACTTATCTGGGACCGAGCAGTTCTTC. Translating gives CASSYLSGTEQFF.

The chain employs TRBV28 and TRBJ1-2; 7 positions agree with TRBD1. This CDR3 has 15 amino acids. The V segment lost 5 bases and the J segment 0 bases; nucleotides outside the gene matches: 6. Germline values: CDR1 MDHEN, CDR2 SYDVKM. The CDR3 loop reads CASSHRGGTNYGYTF. The CDR3 nucleotides are TGTGCCAGCAGTCACAGAGGGGGCACTAACTATGGCTACACCTTC.

This clonotype was observed at least ten times. This rearrangement joins TRBV12-3 or TRBV12-4 to TRBJ1-3; D not resolved. The CDR3 loop spans 15 amino acids. V shed 5 bases and J shed 3 bases, with 14 bases lying between them. CDR3 coding DNA: TGTGCCAGCAGTGCCCCACATAGGAGTGGAAACACCATATATTTT. This gives the protein CASSAPHRSGNTIYF.

There are a few counts of this clonotype. The rearrangement links TRBV5-1 to TRBJ1-4; a possible D gene is TRBD1 (5 bases). From germline, CDR1 is SGHRS and CDR2 YFSETQ. This CDR3 contains 14 residues. V was trimmed by 4 bases and J by 8 bases, leaving 15 bases between them. In nucleotides, the CDR3 is TGCGCCAGCAGCCTTCGGGACCGACAAGAAAAACTGTTTTTT. As protein: CASSLRDRQEKLFF. Full variable domain (outside the CDR3, taken from reference TRBV5-1 and TRBJ1-4): KAGVTQTPRYLIKTRGQQVTLSCSPISGHRSVSWYQQTPGQGLQFLFEYFSETQRNKGNFPGRFSGRQFSNSRSEMNVSTLELGDSALYLCASSLRDRQEKLFFGSGTQLSVL.